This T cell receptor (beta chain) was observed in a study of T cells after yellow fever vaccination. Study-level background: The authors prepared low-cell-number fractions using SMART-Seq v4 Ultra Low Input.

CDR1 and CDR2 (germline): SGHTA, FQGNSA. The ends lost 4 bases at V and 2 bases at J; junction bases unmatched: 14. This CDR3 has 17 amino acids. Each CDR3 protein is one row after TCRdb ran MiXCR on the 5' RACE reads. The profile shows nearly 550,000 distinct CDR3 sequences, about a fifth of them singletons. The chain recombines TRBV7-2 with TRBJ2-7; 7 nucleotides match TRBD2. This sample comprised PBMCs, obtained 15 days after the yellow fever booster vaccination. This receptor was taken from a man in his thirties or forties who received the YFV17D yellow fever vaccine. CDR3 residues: CASSSRFGGSTPYEQYF. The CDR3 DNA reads TGTGCCAGCAGCTCAAGGTTCGGCGGGAGCACCCCCTACGAGCAGTACTTC.